This T cell receptor beta chain was found in a study of shared T cell receptors in the human thymus. Produced via immunoSEQ multiplex PCR; TCRdb's table is partial and in-frame only. The table has under 450,000 clones, about 95% seen once. This clone came up a few times. The CDR3 contains 15 residues. The V and J ends lost 3 bases and 0 bases respectively, with 9 bases between them. Germline V gene sequence: CDR1 SGHVS, CDR2 FQNEAQ. This receptor was taken from a human donor. Sequenced sample: thymocytes. The rearrangement uses TRBV7-8 and TRBJ1-5; D call uncertain. CDR3: CASSLGGSSNQPQHF. CDR3 DNA sequence: TGTGCCAGCAGCTTGGGAGGGTCTAGCAATCAGCCCCAGCATTTT.